The entry below describes one TCR beta chain. Produced via immunoSEQ multiplex PCR; TCRdb's table is partial and in-frame only. The sample shows about 260,000 clones, around 82% of them seen only once. This sample stems from a study of blood T cell repertoires in COVID-19. Looking at the study overall: The analysed material was cDNA or gDNA that came from T cells, B-cell-depleted T cells, or PBMCs.

This CDR3 is 14 amino acids long. The germline V gene has CDR1 LNHDA and CDR2 SQIVND (reference sequence). V was pared by 9 bases and J by 0 bases, with 4 bases of the junction left unmatched. The clonotype comes from a woman aged 45-59 years who had recovered from COVID-19. Material for sequencing was peripheral blood. The chain is built from TRBV19 and TRBJ1-4; 7 bases align to TRBD1. The DNA of the CDR3 is TGTGCCAGCAACAGGGGCGCAACTAATGAAAAACTGTTTTTT. It is translated as CASNRGATNEKLFF.